This T cell receptor beta chain derives from a study of CD8 T cells in ankylosing spondylitis. Comment on this clonotype: The antigen is undetermined.

TCRdb recomputed calls from the 5' RACE reads with MiXCR, one row per CDR3 protein. The sample records about 150,000 distinct CDR3 sequences, approximately 44% being singletons. Study-wide results and caveats: Made up of eight highly homologous variants, a TCR beta motif appeared characteristic of ankylosing spondylitis blood. Previous work reported some of these motif variants in the synovial fluid and blood of reactive arthritis.

This sequence was found in a male donor with ankylosing spondylitis. Sample: synovial fluid, either unsorted or a sorted T cell fraction (not recorded which).

The CDR3 spells CASSQAGSSGANVLTF. CDR3 DNA: TGCGCCAGCAGCCAAGCGGGGTCCTCTGGGGCCAACGTCCTGACTTTC. The chain has TRBV4-1 and TRBJ2-6; possible D gene TRBD2, 5 bases. CDR1 MGHRA and CDR2 YSYEKL come from the germline V gene. CDR3 length equals 16 residues. V shed 1 base and J shed 0 bases, with 7 bases lying between them.